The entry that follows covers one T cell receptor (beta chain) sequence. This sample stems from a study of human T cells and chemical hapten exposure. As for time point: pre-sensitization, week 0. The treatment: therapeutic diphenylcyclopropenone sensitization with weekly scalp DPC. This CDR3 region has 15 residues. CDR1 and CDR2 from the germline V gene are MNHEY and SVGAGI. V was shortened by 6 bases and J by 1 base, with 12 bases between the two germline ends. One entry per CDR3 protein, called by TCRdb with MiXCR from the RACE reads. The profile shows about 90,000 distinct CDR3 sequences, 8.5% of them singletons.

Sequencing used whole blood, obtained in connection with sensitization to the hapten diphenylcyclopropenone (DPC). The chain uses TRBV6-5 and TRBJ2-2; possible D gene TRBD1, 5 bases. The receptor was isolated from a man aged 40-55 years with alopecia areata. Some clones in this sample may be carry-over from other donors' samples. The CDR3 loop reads CASSPAQGNTGELFF. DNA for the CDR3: TGTGCCAGCAGCCCAGCTCAGGGGAACACCGGGGAGCTGTTTTTT.